The 7 T cell receptor beta chains presented below share a single source sample, sequenced in a study of blood T cell repertoires in COVID-19. Libraries were prepared by immunoSEQ multiplex PCR; TCRdb keeps only in-frame clonotypes and omits some of them. The sample lists 150,000 to 200,000 clones; approximately 90% were seen once. The sequencing sample was made of peripheral blood. The receptors stem from a man over 45 who had recovered from COVID-19.

This chain joins TRBV13 and TRBJ1-4, with 9 bases identical to TRBD1. The ends lost 0 bases at V and 6 bases at J; junction bases unmatched: 11. The germline V gene has CDR1 PRHDT and CDR2 FYEKMQ (reference sequence). The CDR3 runs to 18 residues. CDR3 sequence (DNA): TGTGCCAGCAGCTTAGGCGTGGACAGGGGATCGCGTGATGAAAAACTGTTTTTT. Protein sequence: CASSLGVDRGSRDEKLFF.

The V gene is TRBV6-5, the J gene TRBJ2-7, with TRBD1 matching 9 bases. The germline gives CDR1 MNHEY, CDR2 SVGAGI. The V segment lost 6 bases and the J segment 5 bases; nucleotides outside the gene matches: 8. CDR3 length: 14 residues. CDR3 coding DNA: TGTGCCAGCAGACTTTCGGGACAGGGTCACGAGCAGTACTTC. Protein: CASRLSGQGHEQYF.

The V call is TRBV6-5, the J call TRBJ1-2, with D maybe TRBD1 (6 bases). V lost 5 bases and J lost 5, with 12 bases in between. The CDR3 has 13 residues. Per the germline V gene, CDR1 is MNHEY and CDR2 is SVGAGI. For the CDR3, the DNA is TGTGCCAGCAGTCAGGGACAAGCTTATGGCTACACCTTC. It yields the protein CASSQGQAYGYTF.

Only one count was recorded for this clone. The V and J genes are TRBV7-2 and TRBJ2-2; 8 bases are a match to TRBD1. CDR3 length: 14 amino acids. The junction had 5 bases not matched to a gene; V was cut back by 7 bases and J by 4 bases. Germline CDR1 reads SGHTA; CDR2 reads FQGNSA. CDR3 coding DNA: TGTGCCAGCATCCAGGGGGCGATCACCGGGGAGCTGTTTTTT. Amino acids: CASIQGAITGELFF.

The genes are TRBV6-2 or TRBV6-3 and TRBJ2-7, with 11 nucleotides matching TRBD1. Germline trimming cut 0 bases from V and 4 bases from J; bases unmatched to any gene: 8. The CDR3 totals 17 residues. The germline CDR1 and CDR2 sequences are MNHEY and SVGEGT. CDR3 bases: TGTGCCAGCAGTTACTCGATAAGAGGGACAGGGGGTTACGAGCAGTACTTC. It yields the protein CASSYSIRGTGGYEQYF.

For the CDR3, the DNA is TGTGCCAGCAGCTTGAAGGGACTAGACTACGAGCAGTACTTC. This encodes CASSLKGLDYEQYF. This chain connects TRBV5-5 to TRBJ2-7, with 8 bases that match TRBD2. Losses at the gene ends were 1 base for V and 3 bases for J; bases not matched to a gene: 3. CDR3 length: 14 amino acids. The V gene's germline CDR1 is SGHKS and CDR2 YYEKEE (reference sequence).

This clone was recorded a few times. The J gene is TRBJ2-2, the V gene TRBV4-3, with a weak D call TRBD1 (5 bases). The ends were cut back, 5 bases at V and 2 bases at J, with 12 bases in the middle. The CDR3 spans 15 residues. Germline assignment: CDR1 LGHNA and CDR2 YSLEER. CDR3 nucleotide sequence: TGCGCCAGCAGCGCACAGGCGAGAAACACCGGGGAGCTGTTTTTT. Residues: CASSAQARNTGELFF.